Listed below are T cell receptor beta chains from one sample, sequenced in a study of T-cell reconstitution after alpha-beta-depleted transplantation in children. TCRdb re-analysed the PCR reads in MiXCR, keeping a single row per CDR3 protein. The data hold approximately 1,000,000 distinct CDR3 sequences, with about 29% observed a single time. Sequences were derived from PBMCs, mostly from graft donor cells, sampled 360 days after TCRalphabeta/CD19-depleted stem cell transplant. The receptors come from a boy under two years old who had a stem cell transplant for SCID, so the T cells may come from the graft donor. Both conserved end residues are part of each CDR3. A D gene is named only where the DNA matches it firmly. Not every row has a clone size; where given, it reads once, few, many or a size class.

TRBV5-6,TRBJ1-5,NA,once,CASSLGGVEPQHF,TGTGCCAGCAGCTTGGGGGGGGTAGAGCCCCAGCATTTT
TRBV28,TRBJ2-7,TRBD2,few,CASSLNLGTGHLSGDLSYEQYF,TGTGCCAGCAGTTTGAATTTGGGTACGGGACACCTTAGCGGGGACCTCTCCTACGAGCAGTACTTC
TRBV20-1,TRBJ2-3,NA,NA,CSAEMADTQYF,TGCAGTGCTGAAATGGCAGATACGCAGTATTTT
TRBV12-3/TRBV12-4,TRBJ2-1,NA,NA,CASSWTVHRDYNEQFF,TGTGCCAGCAGCTGGACAGTCCACAGGGACTACAATGAGCAGTTCTTC
TRBV29-1,TRBJ2-4,NA,NA,CSVVEGAKNIQYF,TGCAGCGTCGTCGAGGGAGCCAAAAACATTCAGTACTTC
TRBV3-1,TRBJ2-2,TRBD1,once,CASSQGTGANTGELFF,TGTGCCAGCAGCCAAGGAACAGGGGCGAACACCGGGGAGCTGTTTTTT
TRBV29-1,TRBJ2-2,TRBD1,many,CSAGGQGGTGELFF,TGCAGCGCCGGCGGACAGGGTGGTACCGGGGAGCTGTTTTTT
TRBV5-1,TRBJ1-1,TRBD1,NA,CASSPRDRVFTEAFF,TGCGCCAGCAGCCCCCGGGACAGGGTGTTCACTGAAGCTTTCTTT
TRBV7-2,TRBJ2-5,NA,few,CASSLYVATYF,TGTGCCAGCAGCTTATATGTAGCCACGTACTTC
TRBV20-1,TRBJ1-5,TRBD1,few,CSAFRQGGNSNQPQHF,TGCAGTGCTTTTCGACAGGGCGGGAATAGCAATCAGCCCCAGCATTTT
TRBV5-8,TRBJ1-4,NA,few,CASNRADYRGEKLFF,TGTGCCAGCAACCGGGCGGACTACCGGGGTGAAAAACTGTTTTTT
TRBV5-1,TRBJ2-7,NA,NA,CASSLEGTGSGADEQYF,TGCGCCAGCAGCTTGGAAGGGACGGGTAGTGGGGCGGACGAGCAGTACTTC
TRBV6-5,TRBJ2-3,TRBD2,NA,CASSYSPRGGLTDTQYF,TGTGCCAGCAGTTACTCCCCTCGGGGGGGCCTTACAGATACGCAGTATTTT
TRBV5-5,TRBJ1-1,NA,NA,CASSLALQGRGTEAFF,TGTGCCAGCAGCTTGGCTCTGCAGGGCCGGGGCACTGAAGCTTTCTTT
TRBV7-4,TRBJ2-6,TRBD1,NA,CASSLGAGGPTGANVLTF,TGTGCCAGCAGCTTAGGGGCAGGGGGACCGACTGGGGCCAACGTCCTGACTTTC
TRBV4-3,TRBJ2-2,TRBD2,many,CASSPRLAGYTGELFF,TGCGCCAGCAGCCCGCGACTAGCGGGGTACACCGGGGAGCTGTTTTTT
TRBV29-1,TRBJ2-3,TRBD2,few,CSVALAGGDTQYF,TGCAGCGTTGCCCTAGCGGGGGGGGATACGCAGTATTTT
TRBV18,TRBJ2-7,NA,few,CASTLAQAYEQYF,TGTGCCAGCACGCTAGCGCAAGCCTACGAGCAGTACTTC
TRBV5-1,TRBJ2-1,NA,NA,CASSLWMAGYYNEQFF,TGCGCCAGCAGCTTGTGGATGGCGGGGTATTACAATGAGCAGTTCTTC
TRBV27,TRBJ1-5,NA,NA,CASRSQGIGSNQPQHF,TGTGCCAGCAGATCTCAAGGGATAGGGAGCAATCAGCCCCAGCATTTT
TRBV4-3,TRBJ2-1,TRBD2,NA,CASSQDMGLAGALYNEQFF,TGCGCCAGCAGCCAAGATATGGGACTAGCGGGGGCCCTATACAATGAGCAGTTCTTC
TRBV4-3,TRBJ2-3,TRBD2,NA,CASSASGGYTDTQYF,TGCGCCAGCAGCGCTAGCGGGGGGTACACAGATACGCAGTATTTT
TRBV20-1,TRBJ2-1,NA,few,CSATGTPRVQFF,TGCAGTGCTACCGGGACCCCAAGGGTCCAGTTCTTC
TRBV25-1,TRBJ1-1,NA,few,CASSDWLEGNTEAFF,TGTGCCAGCAGTGATTGGCTCGAGGGGAACACTGAAGCTTTCTTT
TRBV9,TRBJ2-2,TRBD2,few,CASSRGLAGERGELFF,TGTGCCAGCAGCCGAGGGCTAGCGGGGGAAAGGGGGGAGCTGTTTTTT
TRBV12-3/TRBV12-4,TRBJ2-2,NA,NA,CASSRGLDTNTGELFF,TGTGCCAGCAGCCGGGGCCTGGATACGAACACCGGGGAGCTGTTTTTT
TRBV28,TRBJ2-6,TRBD1,few,CASSYYRGAGANVLTF,TGTGCCAGCAGTTATTACAGGGGTGCTGGGGCCAACGTCCTGACTTTC
TRBV29-1,TRBJ2-5,NA,many,CSVEDLSGTQETQYF,TGCAGCGTTGAAGATCTCTCAGGGACCCAAGAGACCCAGTACTTC
TRBV5-1,TRBJ2-2,TRBD1,NA,CASSPLTTGTGELFF,TGCGCCAGCAGCCCACTTACGACAGGGACCGGGGAGCTGTTTTTT
TRBV6-1,TRBJ2-5,NA,NA,CASSVGGGGPQETQYF,TGTGCCAGCAGTGTGGGAGGCGGCGGACCCCAAGAGACCCAGTACTTC
TRBV15,TRBJ2-3,NA,few,CATSSGENTDTQYF,TGTGCCACCAGCAGTGGGGAAAACACAGATACGCAGTATTTT
TRBV20-1,TRBJ1-2,NA,few,CSAHGGTVNYGYTF,TGCAGTGCCCATGGCGGGACGGTTAACTATGGCTACACCTTC
TRBV4-3,TRBJ2-4,NA,NA,CASSPDPYRITALAKNIQYF,TGCGCCAGCAGCCCCGACCCTTATCGGATTACCGCGTTAGCCAAAAACATTCAGTACTTC
TRBV20-1,TRBJ2-4,TRBD1,NA,CSAGQGAKNIQYF,TGCAGTGCGGGACAGGGAGCCAAAAACATTCAGTACTTC
TRBV7-6,TRBJ2-7,NA,few,CASSLATGEREGEQYF,TGTGCCAGCAGCTTAGCGACAGGGGAAAGGGAGGGCGAGCAGTACTTC
TRBV6-2/TRBV6-3,TRBJ1-1,NA,NA,CASSYPSSAIMNTEAFF,TGTGCCAGCAGTTACCCTTCGAGTGCGATTATGAACACTGAAGCTTTCTTT
TRBV4-1,TRBJ1-1,TRBD1,NA,CASSTGDNTEAFF,TGCGCCAGCAGTACAGGGGATAACACTGAAGCTTTCTTT
TRBV28,TRBJ2-4,NA,few,CASRREGGKNIQYF,TGTGCCAGCAGGAGGGAGGGGGGCAAAAACATTCAGTACTTC
TRBV7-8,TRBJ2-7,NA,NA,CASSLGVEYEQYF,TGTGCCAGCAGCTTAGGGGTGGAATACGAGCAGTACTTC
TRBV29-1,TRBJ1-3,NA,NA,CSVHSPRSNTIYF,TGCAGCGTTCATAGCCCCCGCTCAAACACCATATATTTT
TRBV5-1,TRBJ2-7,NA,NA,CASSSDREGFEQYF,TGCGCCAGCAGCTCCGACAGGGAGGGGTTTGAGCAGTACTTC
TRBV29-1,TRBJ2-5,NA,NA,CSVERSEWETQYF,TGCAGCGTTGAAAGATCGGAGTGGGAGACCCAGTACTTC
TRBV11-2,TRBJ2-4,TRBD1,few,CASQARDRPLAKNIQYF,TGTGCCAGCCAAGCACGGGACAGGCCCCTAGCCAAAAACATTCAGTACTTC
TRBV5-1,TRBJ2-1,NA,many,CASSLLGGDEQFF,TGCGCCAGCAGCTTGTTGGGAGGAGATGAGCAGTTCTTC
TRBV20-1,TRBJ2-5,NA,once,CSAFPGSQETQYF,TGCAGTGCCTTCCCGGGGAGTCAAGAGACCCAGTACTTC
TRBV20-1,TRBJ2-1,NA,NA,CSAALGNNEQFF,TGCAGTGCTGCTTTGGGCAACAATGAGCAGTTCTTC